These 25 T cell receptor beta chains were sequenced from one sample in a study of beta chain features in type 1 diabetes. Sequenced material consisted of expressed TCRB transcripts (all of the isolated RNA was reverse transcribed). The data were produced by immunoSEQ multiplex PCR, yet TCRdb's version contains in-frame clones alone and is incomplete. Among some 360,000 clones listed, around 20% were seen once. Sequenced sample: naive CD4+ T cells from blood. Receptors were obtained from a young woman in good health.

The chain recombines TRBV29-1 with TRBJ1-1; maybe TRBD1 (5 bases). The germline V and J ends were trimmed by 3 bases and 0 bases, with 8 bases remaining between them. Germline-derived CDR1 and CDR2 are SQVTM and ANQGSEA. This CDR3 has 13 residues. The chain's CDR3 is CSVEQGMNTEAFF. The DNA for the CDR3 is TGCAGCGTTGAGCAGGGCATGAACACTGAAGCTTTCTTT.

The chain employs TRBV19 and TRBJ2-5; the D gene is possibly TRBD1 (6 bases). This CDR3 contains 11 residues. V lost 7 bases and J lost 5, with 8 bases in between. Germline CDR1 reads LNHDA; CDR2 reads SQIVND (reference sequence). The CDR3 DNA reads TGTGCCAGTACCCAGGGGGAGACCCAGTACTTC. This translates into CASTQGETQYF.

The rearrangement joins TRBV18 to TRBJ2-5, with D tentatively TRBD2 (5 bases). The V gene lost 6 bases and the J gene lost 5 bases, with 22 bases spanning the gap. The germline CDR1 and CDR2 sequences are KGHSH and LQKENI. CDR3 length: 16 amino acids. The CDR3 here is CASSPLTGSLMETQYF. The CDR3 DNA is TGTGCCAGCTCCCCCCTTACGGGATCGCTTATGGAGACCCAGTACTTC.

This clone was detected a few times. The chain has TRBV30 and TRBJ1-5; no reliable D call. The germline V gene has CDR1 GTSNPN and CDR2 SVGIG (reference sequence). The CDR3 totals 14 residues. Trimming took 2 bases from V and 0 from J, leaving 8 bases between them. The CDR3 DNA sequence: TGTGCCTGGAGTCTCGCGAGTAGCAATCAGCCCCAGCATTTT. Its translation: CAWSLASSNQPQHF.

This clone was seen more than once but under ten times. V and J are TRBV5-6 and TRBJ1-5; D is uncertain. Germline lookup yields CDR1 SGHDT and CDR2 YYEEEE. Trimming stripped 3 bases from V and 1 base from J, with 14 bases between. This CDR3 has 16 residues. The CDR3 DNA sequence: TGTGCCAGCAGCTCCCAGAGGAGGGAGAGCAATCAGCCCCAGCATTTT. Translated, it gives CASSSQRRESNQPQHF. Full variable domain (missing parts from reference TRBV5-6 and TRBJ1-5): DAGVTQSPTHLIKTRGQQVTLRCSPKSGHDTVSWYQQALGQGPQFIFQYYEEEERQRGNFPDRFSGHQFPNYSSELNVNALLLGDSALYLCASSSQRRESNQPQHFGDGTRLSIL.

The chain uses TRBV13 and TRBJ2-7; 7 positions agree with TRBD1. CDR1 is PRHDT and CDR2 is FYEKMQ in the germline V gene (reference sequence). V trimming: 2 bases; J trimming: 1 base; junction bases outside the gene matches: 2. CDR3 length: 14 amino acids. The CDR3 sequence is CASSLNRGSYEQYF. CDR3 DNA: TGTGCCAGCAGCTTAAACAGGGGATCCTACGAGCAGTACTTC. The full variable domain, rest sourced from reference TRBV13 and TRBJ2-7, is AAGVIQSPRHLIKEKRETATLKCYPIPRHDTVYWYQQGPGQDPQFLISFYEKMQSDKGSIPDRFSAQQFSDYHSELNMSSLELGDSALYFCASSLNRGSYEQYFGPGTRLTVT.

This clone was seen only a few times. The rearrangement uses TRBV6-5 and TRBJ2-1; maybe TRBD1 (6 bases). Germline assignment: CDR1 MNHEY and CDR2 SVGAGI. The CDR3 sequence is 14 residues long. Trimming left V 6 bases short and J 2 bases short, with 11 bases between. The CDR3 sequence is CASSGQITYNEQFF. CDR3 DNA: TGTGCCAGCAGCGGACAGATCACCTACAATGAGCAGTTCTTC.

This clone was seen a handful of times. V gene TRBV30 combines with J gene TRBJ1-4, with 9 bases matching TRBD1. Germline values: CDR1 GTSNPN, CDR2 SVGIG (reference sequence). This CDR3 is built from 14 residues. The ends lost 0 bases at V and 5 bases at J; junction bases unmatched: 1. The CDR3 DNA reads as TGTGCCTGGAGTGTAGGACAGGGGAATGAAAAACTGTTTTTT. Protein sequence: CAWSVGQGNEKLFF.

This clone was counted between two and nine times. Germline and junction disagree at one end, which may indicate a read error. This CDR3 is CSVVTATQYF. The CDR3 DNA is TGCAGCGTCGTGACAGCTACGCAGTATTTT. The chain carries TRBV29-1 and TRBJ2-3; D may be TRBD1 (5 bases). The CDR3 has 10 amino acids. Germline CDR1 reads SQVTM; CDR2 reads ANQGSEA.

The chain is built from TRBV7-9 and TRBJ2-3; D ambiguous. Trimming removed 1 base at V and 0 bases at J, with 8 bases between. Germline lookup yields CDR1 SEHNR and CDR2 FQNEAQ (reference sequence). The CDR3 covers 15 residues. Here the CDR3 reads CASSLGGISTDTQYF. DNA for the CDR3: TGTGCCAGCAGCTTAGGAGGAATTAGCACAGATACGCAGTATTTT.

The V call is TRBV9, the J call TRBJ1-2; 7 bases map to TRBD1. The germline gives CDR1 SGDLS, CDR2 YYNGEE. The CDR3 is 15 residues long. Trimming removed 2 bases from V and 5 bases from J; junction bases left unmatched: 9. The CDR3 loop reads CASSVGEQGLYGYTF. The CDR3 DNA follows: TGTGCCAGCAGCGTGGGAGAACAGGGGCTTTATGGCTACACCTTC.

The sample holds one count of this clone. The chain employs TRBV7-2 and TRBJ2-5; D possibly corresponds to TRBD1 (6 bases). The germline CDR1 and CDR2 sequences are SGHTA and FQGNSA. Trimming pared 5 bases from V and 6 bases from J, leaving 13 bases between. There are 13 residues in the CDR3. CDR3 sequence (DNA): TGTGCCAGCAGCCTCCAGGGGTCCCAGACCCAGTACTTC. It is translated as CASSLQGSQTQYF.

This clone turned up a few times. The J gene is TRBJ2-7, the V gene TRBV30, with 10 bases that match TRBD2. Germline V gene sequence: CDR1 GTSNPN, CDR2 SVGIG (reference sequence). V gave up 4 bases and J gave up 5 bases; unmatched junction bases: 5. The CDR3 covers 13 residues. CDR3 DNA sequence: TGTGCCTGGACGGCTAGCGGGAGAGACGAGCAGTACTTC. This translates into CAWTASGRDEQYF.

V and J are TRBV6-1 and TRBJ1-2; D gene uncertain. The CDR3 contains 12 residues. The V gene's germline CDR1 is MNHNS and CDR2 SASEGT. Trimming cost V 7 bases and J 3 bases, with 9 bases left between them. The CDR3 bases are TGTGCCAGCATCGCAGGTGACTATGGCTACACCTTC. Protein: CASIAGDYGYTF.

V gene TRBV5-1 combines with J gene TRBJ2-5; D gene ambiguous. This CDR3 region has 12 residues. The germline gives CDR1 SGHRS, CDR2 YFSETQ. The V and J ends lost 4 bases and 5 bases respectively, with 9 bases between them. CDR3 loop: CASSENWETQYF. The CDR3 region has the DNA TGCGCCAGCAGCGAGAATTGGGAGACCCAGTACTTC.

This clone appeared once. CDR3 sequence (DNA): TGCGCCAGCAGCACGGGGACAGGGGACGATGGCTACACCTTC. This encodes CASSTGTGDDGYTF. The chain links TRBV5-1 to TRBJ1-2; the match to TRBD1 covers 10 bases. V gave up 4 bases and J gave up 6 bases; unmatched junction bases: 6. The CDR3 extends over 14 amino acids. Looked up from germline, CDR1 is SGHRS and CDR2 is YFSETQ.

The genes are TRBV28 and TRBJ2-7; D possibly corresponds to TRBD1 (5 bases). CDR1 is MDHEN, CDR2 SYDVKM, per germline. V was trimmed by 6 bases and J by 7 bases, leaving 16 bases between them. This CDR3 is built from 13 residues. This CDR3 reads CASRWAGKMEQYF. For the CDR3, the DNA is TGTGCCAGCAGGTGGGCAGGGAAGATGGAGCAGTACTTC.

The chain links TRBV6-5 to TRBJ1-1; D gene ambiguous. Looked up from germline, CDR1 is MNHEY and CDR2 is SVGAGI. With 7 bases removed from V and 1 base from J, the gap between germline ends came to 13 bases. This CDR3 is built from 14 residues. Written as DNA, the CDR3 is TGTGCCAGCACCATACTAGGGCGGAACACTGAAGCTTTCTTT. Translated: CASTILGRNTEAFF.

V usage is TRBV30 and J usage is TRBJ1-2, with 10 nucleotides matching TRBD1. The CDR3 sequence is 14 residues long. Trimming took 2 bases from V and 5 from J; bases not matched to a gene: 5. Per germline, CDR1 GTSNPN and CDR2 SVGIG (reference sequence). CDR3 amino acids: CAWSRRQGAYGYTF. The CDR3 coding sequence is TGTGCCTGGAGTCGGAGACAGGGGGCTTATGGCTACACCTTC.

The V and J genes are TRBV29-1 and TRBJ1-1; D gene uncertain. CDR3 size: 11 residues. Germline loops: CDR1 SQVTM, CDR2 ANQGSEA. V lost 8 bases, J lost 1 base, and 8 bases lay in between. CDR3 coding DNA: TGCAGCATTACAAGGAACACTGAAGCTTTCTTT. Its protein is CSITRNTEAFF.

Remarks on this clone: Within the sample, other DNA sequences also encode this same CDR3. J is TRBJ1-2 and V is TRBV6-5, with TRBD1 as a possible D gene (6 bases). The CDR3 totals 15 residues. Germline CDR1 and CDR2: MNHEY and SVGAGI. V shed 0 bases and J shed 4 bases, with 12 bases lying between them. CDR3 sequence reads: CASSYSLQGGYGYTF. CDR3 bases: TGTGCCAGCAGTTACTCGCTACAGGGTGGCTATGGCTACACCTTC.

This clone was counted only a few times. The chain combines TRBV18 with TRBJ1-2, with 8 bases that match TRBD1. Unmatched junction bases numbered 14, after V lost 4 bases and J lost 4 bases. CDR1 is KGHSH and CDR2 is LQKENI in the germline V gene. This CDR3 is 17 amino acids long. The CDR3 DNA reads as TGTGCCAGCTCACTAACTGGACAGGGACACTCTGGCTATGGCTACACCTTC. Protein sequence: CASSLTGQGHSGYGYTF.

In DNA, the CDR3 is TGTGCCAGCAGTGGGGGGGTAGCCGGGGCCAACGTCCTGACTTTC. Residues: CASSGGVAGANVLTF. The V and J genes are TRBV6-1 and TRBJ2-6, with D tentatively TRBD2 (6 bases). With 4 bases removed from V and 4 bases from J, the gap between germline ends came to 11 bases. The CDR3 totals 15 residues. CDR1 and CDR2 from the germline V gene are MNHNS and SASEGT.

The chain couples TRBV4-1 to TRBJ1-2; 8 nucleotides match TRBD1. The CDR3 extends over 13 amino acids. The V gene's germline CDR1 is MGHRA and CDR2 YSYEKL. V lost 4 bases, J lost 4 bases, and 2 bases stayed unmatched. CDR3 nucleotide sequence: TGCGCCAGCAGCCGGACAGGGATCTATGGCTACACCTTC. This sequence encodes CASSRTGIYGYTF.

The gene calls are TRBV30 and TRBJ2-2; a weak D match, TRBD2 (5 bases). The length of the CDR3 is 16 residues. Between the trimmed V and J ends, which lost 0 bases and 0 bases, there was a span of 11 bases. Per the germline V gene, CDR1 is GTSNPN and CDR2 is SVGIG (reference sequence). The CDR3 sequence: CAWSVDSEANTGELFF. The CDR3 DNA reads TGTGCCTGGAGTGTTGATAGCGAGGCGAACACCGGGGAGCTGTTTTTT.